These 20 T cell receptor beta chains were all obtained from the same sample, sequenced in a study of control samples from healthy donors and cancer patients. Only in-frame clones appear in the TCRdb table, and some are missing; sequencing was by immunoSEQ multiplex PCR. The sample records 85,000 to 100,000 clones, 93% being singletons. Material for sequencing was blood. The receptors shown here come from a man between 18 and 29 years old in good health.

The chain links TRBV5-1 to TRBJ2-2; TRBD1 agrees at 8 bases. The CDR3 has 14 residues. Germline V gene data show CDR1 as SGHRS and CDR2 as YFSETQ. After removal of 4 bases from V and 7 bases from J, the junction contained 6 bases not matched to a gene. The CDR3: CASSPPTGDGELFF. The CDR3 DNA sequence: TGCGCCAGCAGCCCTCCGACAGGGGACGGGGAGCTGTTTTTT.

The chain uses TRBV11-3 and TRBJ1-2, with D hard to call. From germline, CDR1 is SGHNT and CDR2 YENEEA. The length of the CDR3 is 15 residues. Trimming shortened V by 4 bases and J by 2 bases, and 14 bases separated the two germline ends. The DNA of the CDR3 is TGTGCCAGCAGCTCCCGAAATGACGAGAACTATGGCTACACCTTC. This encodes CASSSRNDENYGYTF.

This chain uses TRBV7-9 with TRBJ1-1, with TRBD1 matching over 9 bases. J gave up 5 bases and V 8 bases, and 6 bases lay outside the gene matches. This CDR3 has 13 residues. Germline loops: CDR1 SEHNR, CDR2 FQNEAQ (reference sequence). The CDR3 loop is CASLGTGRTEAFF. In nucleotides, the CDR3 is TGTGCCAGCTTAGGGACAGGGAGAACTGAAGCTTTCTTT.

The chain couples TRBV4-2 to TRBJ2-7; 14 nucleotides line up with TRBD2. The V gene's germline CDR1 is LGHNA and CDR2 YNFKEQ. This CDR3 contains 18 residues. J lost 6 bases, V lost 4 bases, and 14 bases had no gene match. DNA for the CDR3: TGTGCCAGCAGCCGTCGGACTAGCGGGAGGACCTTAGGAGGCGAGCAGTACTTC. Translation: CASSRRTSGRTLGGEQYF.

This clone was detected a few times. V usage is TRBV5-1 and J usage is TRBJ2-2; D gene ambiguous. Germline V gene sequence: CDR1 SGHRS, CDR2 YFSETQ. The CDR3 has 11 residues. Trimming cost V 8 bases and J 2 bases, with 4 bases left between them. CDR3 DNA sequence: TGCGCCAGAGCAAACACCGGGGAGCTGTTTTTT. It specifies CARANTGELFF.

The chain is built from TRBV6-1 and TRBJ1-5, with 7 nucleotides matching TRBD1. This CDR3 contains 16 residues. V shed 4 bases and J 6 bases; nucleotides not matched to a gene: 12. Germline V gene lookup returns CDR1 MNHNS and CDR2 SASEGT. DNA for the CDR3: TGTGCCAGCAGTGCCTCCAGGGGGGAGTCCGGTCAGCCCCAGCATTTT. It is translated as CASSASRGESGQPQHF.

This clone was observed a handful of times. The chain is built from TRBV29-1 and TRBJ1-1; D is perhaps TRBD1 (5 bases). CDR3 length equals 14 residues. Per the germline V gene, CDR1 is SQVTM and CDR2 is ANQGSEA. Trimming pared 4 bases from V and 0 bases from J, leaving 12 bases between. CDR3: CSVGKGKLNTEAFF. Written as DNA, the CDR3 is TGCAGCGTTGGAAAGGGGAAGTTGAACACTGAAGCTTTCTTT.

The chain is built from TRBV29-1 and TRBJ1-1, with 8 bases fitting TRBD1. The CDR3 contains 12 residues. Germline CDR1 reads SQVTM; CDR2 reads ANQGSEA. J gave up 3 bases and V 7 bases, and 4 bases lay outside the gene matches. CDR3 sequence reads: CSAGTGHTEAFF. CDR3 bases: TGCAGCGCGGGGACAGGCCACACTGAAGCTTTCTTT.

This clone was seen more than once but under ten times. This rearrangement joins TRBV18 to TRBJ1-5, with no clear D. V lost 5 bases, J lost 1 base, and 12 bases lay in between. The germline V gene encodes CDR1 KGHSH and CDR2 LQKENI. There are 15 residues in the CDR3. The chain's CDR3 is CASSAPGESNQPQHF. The CDR3 bases are TGTGCCAGCTCAGCCCCGGGAGAGAGCAATCAGCCCCAGCATTTT.

The chain combines TRBV19 with TRBJ1-1; D ambiguous. The V gene's germline CDR1 is LNHDA and CDR2 SQIVND (reference sequence). This CDR3 is 12 amino acids long. With 10 bases removed from V and 0 bases from J, the gap between germline ends came to 9 bases. The CDR3 DNA reads as TGTGCCACTTCAGTAATGAACACTGAAGCTTTCTTT. Translating gives CATSVMNTEAFF.

The chain uses TRBV27 and TRBJ1-6; maybe TRBD1 (6 bases). Trimming shortened V by 7 bases and J by 6 bases, and 13 bases separated the two germline ends. CDR1 and CDR2 from the germline V gene are MNHEY and SMNVEV (reference sequence). This CDR3 contains 14 residues. The CDR3 DNA sequence: TGTGCCAGCAAGGGGGGGGCGGGTAATTCACCCCTCCACTTT. It is translated as CASKGGAGNSPLHF.

The CDR3 spells CAISESGQGDSPLHF. CDR3 bases: TGTGCCATCAGTGAGTCGGGACAGGGGGATTCACCCCTCCACTTT. This rearrangement joins TRBV10-3 to TRBJ1-6; 11 nucleotides match TRBD1. The CDR3 is made up of 15 amino acids. Trimming cost V 0 bases and J 8 bases; bases outside gene matches: 0. Germline V lookup: CDR1 ENHRY, CDR2 SYGVKD.

The rearrangement links TRBV7-9 to TRBJ1-1, with unresolved D. V shed 5 bases and J shed 0 bases, with 16 bases lying between them. This CDR3 is built from 16 residues. Germline V lookup: CDR1 SEHNR, CDR2 FQNEAQ (reference sequence). CDR3 in DNA: TGTGCCAGCAGCAATTACCCGGACGGCATGAACACTGAAGCTTTCTTT. This codes for CASSNYPDGMNTEAFF.

The chain uses TRBV7-2 and TRBJ2-1; D ambiguous. Trimming took off 0 bases at V and 8 bases at J, with 8 bases between the two ends. Germline CDR1 is SGHTA and CDR2 is FQGNSA. The CDR3 is 13 residues long. CDR3 region: CASSLAKQDEQFF. The CDR3 DNA reads as TGTGCCAGCAGCTTAGCGAAGCAAGATGAGCAGTTCTTC.

As regards this clone: The junction shows a germline mismatch at one end, possibly a read error. The V call is TRBV13, the J call TRBJ1-1, with 10 bases that match TRBD1. CDR3 length: 14 residues. Germline CDR1 reads PRHDT; CDR2 reads FYEKMQ (reference sequence). CDR3: CASSIGQGDTEAFF. CDR3 nucleotide sequence: TGTGCCAGCAGCATAGGACAGGGGGATACTGAAGCTTTCTTT.

The chain recombines TRBV6-6 with TRBJ1-2; no reliable D call. CDR1 and CDR2 (germline): MNHNY, SVGAGI (reference sequence). Trimming removed 7 bases at V and 1 base at J, with 19 bases between. The CDR3 covers 16 residues. The CDR3: CASTPWPGSNNYGYTF. CDR3 sequence (DNA): TGTGCCAGCACCCCCTGGCCGGGGAGCAATAACTATGGCTACACCTTC.

The chain carries TRBV7-9 and TRBJ2-5, with 10 nucleotides matching TRBD1. Germline V gene lookup returns CDR1 SEHNR and CDR2 FQNEAQ (reference sequence). Trimming at V came to 5 bases and at J to 3 bases, leaving 3 bases not matched to a gene. This CDR3 contains 14 residues. DNA for the CDR3: TGTGCCAGCAGCCCTGGACAGGGGGAAGAGACCCAGTACTTC. It encodes CASSPGQGEETQYF.

This chain connects TRBV27 to TRBJ1-4; weak D call: TRBD1 (5 bases). CDR1 and CDR2 from the germline V gene are MNHEY and SMNVEV (reference sequence). This CDR3 is 17 amino acids long. The V and J ends lost 8 bases and 4 bases respectively, with 23 bases between them. The CDR3 DNA reads TGTGCCAGCCGACCGCTTCTCTTGACAGACAGTAATGAAAAACTGTTTTTT. This translates into CASRPLLLTDSNEKLFF.

This chain links TRBV4-1 with TRBJ2-3; the match to TRBD2 covers 7 bases. The CDR3 loop spans 17 amino acids. The trim removed 3 bases at V and 0 bases at J, leaving 9 bases unmatched. Germline CDR1 MGHRA, CDR2 YSYEKL. The CDR3 nucleotides read TGCGCCAGCAGCCATGGCCGGCGGGAGACTAGCACAGATACGCAGTATTTT. Translation gives CASSHGRRETSTDTQYF.

The genes are TRBV5-1 and TRBJ2-2; 8 bases are a match to TRBD1. Germline trimming cut 0 bases from V and 3 bases from J; bases unmatched to any gene: 1. Germline values: CDR1 SGHRS, CDR2 YFSETQ. The CDR3 is 15 amino acids. The CDR3 sequence: CASSLGTGYTGELFF. DNA of the CDR3: TGCGCCAGCAGCTTGGGGACAGGGTACACCGGGGAGCTGTTTTTT.